The 29 T cell receptor beta chains presented below share a single source sample, sequenced in a study of blood T cells in healthy people across ages. Primers used in a second PCR of about 6 to 11 cycles were a sample-barcoded 5' primer and a J-beta primer mix. A single record per CDR3 protein comes from TCRdb applying MiXCR to the 5' RACE reads. The sample consists of fewer than 2,000,000 distinct CDR3 sequences, approximately 39% of them appearing once. What was sequenced was blood. These receptors originate from a human donor in good health.

The V gene is TRBV20-1, the J gene TRBJ2-7; weak D call: TRBD1 (6 bases). Per germline, CDR1 DFQATT and CDR2 SNEGSKA (reference sequence). The CDR3 has 16 residues. V lost 5 bases to trimming and J lost 0 bases, with 20 bases between them. CDR3 region: CSAGSFRDTSSYEQYF. The DNA of the CDR3 is TGCAGTGCTGGCTCGTTCCGGGACACAAGCTCCTACGAGCAGTACTTC.

This clonotype was counted only a few times. The chain uses TRBV7-2 and TRBJ2-1, with 11 positions matching TRBD1. With 0 bases clipped from V and 8 bases from J, the junction kept 6 bases outside the gene matches. The CDR3 is 16 residues long. Germline V gene data show CDR1 as SGHTA and CDR2 as FQGNSA. In DNA form, the CDR3 reads TGTGCCAGCAGCTTAGCGGGGGGGACAGGGGGTTATGAGCAGTTCTTC. Translating it yields CASSLAGGTGGYEQFF.

This clonotype was detected only a few times. The gene calls are TRBV6-1 and TRBJ2-3; D remains unclear. Germline assignment: CDR1 MNHNS and CDR2 SASEGT. The CDR3 length is 14 residues. V was cut by 1 base and J by 6 bases, with 11 bases left in between. The CDR3 coding sequence is TGTGCCAGCAGTGAAGTGGCCAACGCGGATACGCAGTATTTT. It is translated as CASSEVANADTQYF.

The J gene is TRBJ1-2, the V gene TRBV6-2 or TRBV6-3; 12 nucleotides match TRBD1. CDR3 length equals 16 residues. The germline CDR1 and CDR2 sequences are MNHEY and SVGEGT. The V gene end was trimmed by 5 bases and the J gene end by 3 bases; junction bases not matched to a gene: 7. The CDR3 DNA reads as TGTGCCAGCAGTCCCGGGACAGGGGGCATTGACTATGGCTACACCTTC. Its protein is CASSPGTGGIDYGYTF.

This clonotype appeared a few times. This rearrangement joins TRBV28 to TRBJ2-1; 8 nucleotides agree with TRBD2. In germline, CDR1 is MDHEN, CDR2 SYDVKM. V gave up 3 bases and J gave up 5 bases; unmatched junction bases: 3. This CDR3 has 14 residues. The CDR3 DNA sequence: TGTGCCAGCAGTTTTGGCGGGGGGCACAATGAGCAGTTCTTC. This codes for CASSFGGGHNEQFF. Complete variable domain (other parts from reference TRBV28 and TRBJ2-1): DVKVTQSSRYLVKRTGEKVFLECVQDMDHENMFWYRQDPGLGLRLIYFSYDVKMKEKGDIPEGYSVSREKKERFSLILESASTNQTSMYLCASSFGGGHNEQFFGPGTRLTVL.

This clonotype was found a few times. V and J are TRBV12-3 or TRBV12-4 and TRBJ1-2; D gene uncertain. The V end lost 3 bases, the J end lost 7 bases, and 15 bases lay between the germline ends. The CDR3 loop spans 14 amino acids. The CDR3 nucleotides are TGTGCCAGCAGTTTGGGCCCGGACGGGAGTGGCTACACCTTC. This gives the protein CASSLGPDGSGYTF.

This clonotype has more than one count but fewer than ten. This chain links TRBV7-9 with TRBJ2-4; D unclear. TRBJ2-7 matches the DNA end more closely, so the J call is doubtful. The germline gives CDR1 SEHNR, CDR2 FQNEAQ (reference sequence). This CDR3 region has 13 residues. DNA of the CDR3: TGTGCCAGCAGCTTAGAAGCGCCGGACGAGCAGTACTTC. This encodes CASSLEAPDEQYF.

The J gene is TRBJ1-5, the V gene TRBV7-9; perhaps TRBD1 as D (6 bases). The CDR3 covers 14 residues. CDR1 SEHNR and CDR2 FQNEAQ come from the germline V gene (reference sequence). The V and J ends lost 5 bases and 6 bases respectively, with 14 bases between them. CDR3 sequence (DNA): TGTGCCAGCAGCCCTGGGGGGGGCTTTCAGCCCCAGCATTTT. Translated: CASSPGGGFQPQHF.

This CDR3 reads CASSPGPPQYYGYTF. In DNA form, the CDR3 reads TGTGCCAGCAGCCCTGGACCTCCGCAGTACTATGGCTACACCTTC. The rearrangement uses TRBV9 and TRBJ1-2, with unresolved D. From germline, CDR1 is SGDLS and CDR2 YYNGEE. This CDR3 has 15 residues. V lost 4 bases and J 3 bases, leaving 16 bases between the germline ends.

The chain carries TRBV5-6 and TRBJ2-7; D unclear. There are 12 residues in the CDR3. V lost 1 base, J lost 4 bases, and 6 bases lay in between. CDR1 is SGHDT, CDR2 YYEEEE, per germline. CDR3 residues: CASSLLKYEQYF. In DNA, the CDR3 is TGTGCCAGCAGCTTGCTGAAATACGAGCAGTACTTC.

The chain joins TRBV7-2 to TRBJ2-7, with unresolved D. Deletions cut 2 bases from V and 6 bases from J, with 11 bases between. This CDR3 is built from 13 residues. Looked up from germline, CDR1 is SGHTA and CDR2 is FQGNSA. The chain's CDR3 is CASSLIRVGEQYF. DNA of the CDR3: TGTGCCAGCAGCTTAATTAGGGTCGGCGAGCAGTACTTC.

This clonotype has a handful of counts. DNA for the CDR3: TGTGCCAGCAGTGGGACAGGGAAATCCTACGAGCAGTACTTC. Translation gives CASSGTGKSYEQYF. The chain uses TRBV6-2 or TRBV6-3 and TRBJ2-7; 9 bases line up with TRBD1. The CDR3 is 14 amino acids. The germline gives CDR1 MNHEY, CDR2 SVGEGT. V was clipped by 5 bases and J by 1 base; unmatched bases: 3.

This clonotype was recorded a few times. J is TRBJ2-5 and V is TRBV7-2; 13 nucleotides align to TRBD2. Germline V gene sequence: CDR1 SGHTA, CDR2 FQGNSA. The CDR3 is 18 amino acids. V gave up 0 bases and J gave up 11 bases; unmatched junction bases: 15. Here the CDR3 reads CASSLAATSGGPPYGQYF. The CDR3 nucleotides read TGTGCCAGCAGCTTAGCGGCGACTAGCGGGGGGCCACCCTACGGGCAGTACTTC.

This sequence joins TRBV10-2 and TRBJ1-1; TRBD1 is a possible D gene (6 bases). The CDR3 is made up of 12 amino acids. Germline CDR1 and CDR2: WSHSY and SAAADI. Trimming left V 4 bases short and J 9 bases short, with 12 bases between. CDR3 loop: CASSVPGDKAFF. The CDR3 DNA reads TGCGCCAGCAGTGTCCCAGGGGACAAAGCTTTCTTT.

CDR3 sequence reads: CASSVFGARETQFF. The CDR3 DNA is TGTGCCAGCAGCGTATTTGGGGCCAGGGAGACCCAGTTCTTC. This rearrangement joins TRBV6-2 or TRBV6-3 to TRBJ2-1; either TRBD1 or TRBD2 may fit D (5 bases each). With 6 bases removed from V and 13 bases from J, the gap between germline ends came to 22 bases. The CDR3 has 14 residues. Germline V lookup: CDR1 MNHEY, CDR2 SVGEGT.

A few counts support this clonotype. This sequence joins TRBV11-2 and TRBJ2-1, with 8 positions matching TRBD2. The V segment lost 5 bases and the J segment 9 bases; nucleotides outside the gene matches: 12. The CDR3 is made up of 15 amino acids. The germline V gene has CDR1 SGHAT and CDR2 FQNNGV. The DNA of the CDR3 is TGTGCCAGCAGCGGGCCTCCGGGGGGGCACGTTGAGCAGTTCTTC. Translated: CASSGPPGGHVEQFF.

The V and J genes are TRBV7-6 and TRBJ2-4, with D perhaps TRBD1 (5 bases). TRBJ2-7 matches the DNA end more closely, so the J call is doubtful. The germline gives CDR1 SGHVS, CDR2 FNYEAQ. The CDR3 totals 15 residues. The CDR3 nucleotides read TGTGCCAGCAGCTCCCGGTCCCACTGGGGCTTCGAGCAGTACTTC. It specifies CASSSRSHWGFEQYF.

The V gene is TRBV7-9, the J gene TRBJ1-3; D ambiguous. This CDR3 is 15 amino acids long. V was pared by 5 bases and J by 0 bases, with 11 bases between. Per the germline V gene, CDR1 is SEHNR and CDR2 is FQNEAQ (reference sequence). CDR3 sequence reads: CASSSDRSSGNTIYF. In nucleotides, the CDR3 is TGTGCCAGCAGCAGCGACCGAAGCTCTGGAAACACCATATATTTT.

This clonotype was counted only a few times. This sequence joins TRBV25-1 and TRBJ2-7; perhaps D is TRBD1 or TRBD2 (5 bases each). V was shortened by 0 bases and J by 3 bases, with 15 bases between the two germline ends. CDR1 is MGHDK and CDR2 is SYGVNS in the germline V gene. CDR3 length: 16 amino acids. The CDR3 nucleotides are TGTGCCAGCAGTGAATATATGAGGGGAGACTACTACGAGCAGTACTTC. Its protein is CASSEYMRGDYYEQYF.

For the CDR3, the DNA is TGTGCCAGCAGTTCCCTGGGGTGGCGGGGCACTGAAGCTTTCTTT. Protein product: CASSSLGWRGTEAFF. This chain joins TRBV12-3 or TRBV12-4 and TRBJ1-1; D is uncertain. Trimming took off 4 bases at V and 4 bases at J, with 16 bases between the two ends. The CDR3 covers 15 residues.

The chain carries TRBV10-2 and TRBJ1-5; TRBD1 agrees at 8 bases. The ends lost 8 bases at V and 6 bases at J; junction bases unmatched: 24. The CDR3 sequence is 19 residues long. Germline CDR1 reads WSHSY; CDR2 reads SAAADI. The CDR3 sequence: CASASPGTGALSEIQPQHF. The DNA of the CDR3 is TGCGCCAGCGCCTCCCCCGGGACAGGCGCCTTAAGTGAGATTCAGCCCCAGCATTTT.

The rearrangement uses TRBV4-2 and TRBJ1-2; no clear D. This CDR3 is 15 amino acids long. CDR1 LGHNA and CDR2 YNFKEQ come from the germline V gene. Trimming stripped 0 bases from V and 4 bases from J, with 12 bases between. The chain's CDR3 is CASSQEDHTSYGYTF. The DNA for the CDR3 is TGTGCCAGCAGCCAAGAAGATCACACTTCCTATGGCTACACCTTC.

This chain uses TRBV4-1 with TRBJ2-5, with D hard to call. Germline V gives CDR1 MGHRA, CDR2 YSYEKL. The ends were cut back, 3 bases at V and 13 bases at J, with 18 bases in the middle. The CDR3 has 13 residues. CDR3 DNA sequence: TGCGCCAGCAGCCAGGACGGCATGACTGGTCGGTACTTC. This encodes CASSQDGMTGRYF.

The chain employs TRBV6-9 and TRBJ2-3; no clear D gene. V was cut by 2 bases and J by 6 bases, with 9 bases left in between. The CDR3 totals 13 residues. Germline-derived CDR1 and CDR2 are MNHGY and SVAAGI. CDR3 sequence reads: CASSYIVGDTQYF. The CDR3 nucleotides read TGTGCCAGCAGTTATATTGTGGGGGATACGCAGTATTTT.

CDR3 protein: CSARASGGLYNEQFF. For the CDR3, the DNA is TGCAGTGCTAGGGCTAGCGGGGGGCTGTACAATGAGCAGTTCTTC. The chain has TRBV20-1 and TRBJ2-1, with 11 bases aligning to TRBD2. The ends lost 3 bases at V and 4 bases at J; junction bases unmatched: 5. This CDR3 has 15 amino acids. Germline CDR1 is DFQATT and CDR2 is SNEGSKA (reference sequence).

This clonotype was counted only a few times. The chain uses TRBV7-2 and TRBJ1-2; TRBD1 might be the D (6 bases). The CDR3 runs to 18 residues. Looked up from germline, CDR1 is SGHTA and CDR2 is FQGNSA. V lost 0 bases, J lost 2 bases, and 19 bases lay in between. This CDR3 is CASSLALYGGRGNYGYTF. In DNA, the CDR3 is TGTGCCAGCAGCTTAGCTCTGTACGGGGGGCGAGGGAACTATGGCTACACCTTC.

In this sample, this clonotype turned up a few times. The J gene is TRBJ1-6, the V gene TRBV20-1; a weak D match, TRBD1 (5 bases). The V gene's germline CDR1 is DFQATT and CDR2 SNEGSKA (reference sequence). Trimming removed 5 bases at V and 6 bases at J, with 20 bases between. This CDR3 has 16 residues. This chain's CDR3 is CSAHPLGELSNSPLHF. CDR3 DNA: TGCAGTGCTCATCCCTTGGGGGAATTGAGTAATTCACCCCTCCACTTT.

This chain links TRBV3-1 with TRBJ1-1; D is unresolved. The CDR3 spans 15 residues. Germline CDR1 and CDR2: LGHDT and YNNKEL (reference sequence). V was trimmed by 3 bases and J by 3 bases, leaving 14 bases between them. CDR3 protein: CASSQWGKRDTEAFF. CDR3 nucleotides: TGTGCCAGCAGCCAGTGGGGTAAGAGGGACACTGAAGCTTTCTTT.

Worth noting for this clonotype: The junction and the germline gene differ at one end; a read error may be behind it. This chain connects TRBV5-1 to TRBJ2-1; TRBD1 agrees at 9 bases. In germline, CDR1 is SGHRS, CDR2 YFSETQ. There are 14 residues in the CDR3. CDR3 in DNA: TGCACCAGCAGCCCCGGACAGGGGTCGGGGGAGCAGTTCTTC. Translated: CTSSPGQGSGEQFF.